A selection of T cell receptor beta chains follows, all from one sample in a study of a mutant IDH1 vaccine in newly diagnosed glioma. Sequencing was performed with immunoSEQ multiplex PCR; in TCRdb, only in-frame clones are kept and a portion is missing. The table includes over 50,000 clones, 75% to 90% detected once. These receptors are not linked to any known antigen. The specimen comprised PBMCs, sampled from a glioma patient whose treatment included an IDH1 peptide vaccine. These receptors came from a woman aged 40 to 50 with glioma. Both conserved end residues are part of each CDR3. Each record gives: J gene, clone size, D gene, V gene, CDR3 protein, CDR3 DNA. The D gene is left open where the match is weak. The size entry is marked missing in some rows and otherwise reads once, few, many or a size class.

j_call: TRBJ2-2; clone_size: -; d_call: TRBD2; v_call: TRBV6-1; cdr3_aa: CASSDIDGGTDTGELFF; cdr3_nt: TGTGCCAGCAGTGATATTGACGGGGGGACTGACACCGGGGAGCTGTTTTTT
j_call: TRBJ2-7; clone_size: -; d_call: -; v_call: TRBV27; cdr3_aa: CASSLSAGWYEQYF; cdr3_nt: TGTGCCAGCAGTTTATCGGCAGGGTGGTACGAGCAGTACTTC
j_call: TRBJ2-5; clone_size: -; d_call: TRBD1; v_call: TRBV5-1; cdr3_aa: CASSRDREETQYF; cdr3_nt: TGCGCCAGCAGCAGGGACAGAGAAGAGACCCAGTACTTC
j_call: TRBJ1-5; clone_size: once; d_call: -; v_call: TRBV2; cdr3_aa: CASSEVLSRRQPQHF; cdr3_nt: TGTGCCAGCAGTGAAGTCCTGAGTAGAAGACAGCCCCAGCATTTT
j_call: TRBJ1-5; clone_size: -; d_call: -; v_call: TRBV4-2; cdr3_aa: CASSQGTSGTFIGQPQHF; cdr3_nt: TGTGCCAGCAGCCAGGGGACCTCGGGGACCTTCATTGGGCAGCCCCAGCATTTT
j_call: TRBJ2-7; clone_size: -; d_call: -; v_call: TRBV18; cdr3_aa: CASSPPAAVSYEQYF; cdr3_nt: TGTGCCAGCTCACCACCAGCGGCCGTCTCCTACGAGCAGTACTTC
j_call: TRBJ2-5; clone_size: -; d_call: -; v_call: TRBV7-2; cdr3_aa: CASSEGIEETQYF; cdr3_nt: TGTGCCAGCAGCGAAGGGATTGAAGAGACCCAGTACTTC
j_call: TRBJ2-1; clone_size: -; d_call: TRBD2; v_call: TRBV2; cdr3_aa: CASSRGGGDEQFF; cdr3_nt: TGTGCCAGCAGTCGGGGGGGAGGCGATGAGCAGTTCTTC
j_call: TRBJ1-2; clone_size: -; d_call: TRBD1; v_call: TRBV7-2; cdr3_aa: CASTLKAGGNTYGYTF; cdr3_nt: TGTGCCAGCACCCTAAAGGCAGGGGGCAATACCTATGGCTACACCTTC
j_call: TRBJ1-2; clone_size: -; d_call: -; v_call: TRBV25-1; cdr3_aa: CASSKGGGYTF; cdr3_nt: TGTGCCAGCAGCAAGGGGGGGGGCTACACCTTC
j_call: TRBJ2-3; clone_size: -; d_call: TRBD2; v_call: TRBV13; cdr3_aa: CASSLGTSGLSTDTQYF; cdr3_nt: TGTGCCAGCAGCTTGGGTACTAGCGGGTTAAGCACAGATACGCAGTATTTT
j_call: TRBJ1-5; clone_size: once; d_call: -; v_call: TRBV6-6; cdr3_aa: CASRDQGSNQPQHF; cdr3_nt: TGTGCCAGCAGGGATCAGGGCAGCAATCAGCCCCAGCATTTT
j_call: TRBJ2-2; clone_size: -; d_call: TRBD2; v_call: TRBV6-4; cdr3_aa: CASTRPSGGPLTGELFF; cdr3_nt: TGTGCCAGCACCAGACCTAGCGGGGGTCCCCTCACCGGGGAGCTGTTTTTT
j_call: TRBJ1-1; clone_size: -; d_call: -; v_call: TRBV5-4; cdr3_aa: CASSLAITGTLNTEAFF; cdr3_nt: TGTGCCAGCAGCTTGGCTATAACCGGGACCCTGAACACTGAAGCTTTCTTT
j_call: TRBJ2-1; clone_size: once; d_call: -; v_call: TRBV27; cdr3_aa: CASSPRQGALAGDGDEQFF; cdr3_nt: TGTGCCAGCAGCCCTAGACAGGGGGCCCTAGCGGGGGATGGAGATGAGCAGTTCTTC
j_call: TRBJ1-6; clone_size: -; d_call: -; v_call: TRBV6-5; cdr3_aa: CASSAGFSYNSPLHF; cdr3_nt: TGTGCCAGCAGTGCAGGGTTTTCCTATAATTCACCCCTCCACTTT
j_call: TRBJ1-1; clone_size: -; d_call: -; v_call: TRBV5-1; cdr3_aa: CASSLTGTNTEAFF; cdr3_nt: TGCGCCAGCAGCTTGACAGGGACGAACACTGAAGCTTTCTTT
j_call: TRBJ2-2; clone_size: -; d_call: TRBD2; v_call: TRBV6-1; cdr3_aa: CASSVRTSGITNTGELFF; cdr3_nt: TGTGCCAGCAGTGTGAGGACTAGCGGGATTACGAACACCGGGGAGCTGTTTTTT
j_call: TRBJ1-1; clone_size: -; d_call: -; v_call: TRBV5-1; cdr3_aa: CARGGNTEAFF; cdr3_nt: TGCGCCAGGGGTGGAAACACTGAAGCTTTCTTT
j_call: TRBJ1-2; clone_size: -; d_call: TRBD1; v_call: TRBV6-5; cdr3_aa: CASSYSGTGDPYGYTF; cdr3_nt: TGTGCCAGCAGTTACTCCGGGACAGGGGACCCCTATGGCTACACCTTC
j_call: TRBJ1-1; clone_size: -; d_call: -; v_call: TRBV6-4; cdr3_aa: CASSDQTNTEAFF; cdr3_nt: TGTGCCAGCAGTGATCAGACGAACACTGAAGCTTTCTTT